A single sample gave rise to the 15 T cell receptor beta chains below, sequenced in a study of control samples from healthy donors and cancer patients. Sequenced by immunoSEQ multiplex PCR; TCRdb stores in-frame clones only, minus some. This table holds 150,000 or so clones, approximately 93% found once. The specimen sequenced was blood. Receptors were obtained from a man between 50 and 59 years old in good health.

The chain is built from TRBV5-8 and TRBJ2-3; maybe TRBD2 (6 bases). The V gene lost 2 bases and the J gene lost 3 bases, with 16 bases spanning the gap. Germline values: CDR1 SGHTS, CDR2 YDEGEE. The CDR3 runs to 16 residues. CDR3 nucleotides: TGTGCCAGCAGCTTCCTCCGGGTCCGGGAGACAGATACGCAGTATTTT. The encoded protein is CASSFLRVRETDTQYF.

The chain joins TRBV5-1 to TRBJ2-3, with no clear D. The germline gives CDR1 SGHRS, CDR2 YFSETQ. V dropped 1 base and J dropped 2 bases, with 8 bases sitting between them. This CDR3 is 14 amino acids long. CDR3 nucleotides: TGCGCCAGCAGCTTGTTCCGGGCCACAGATACGCAGTATTTT. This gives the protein CASSLFRATDTQYF.

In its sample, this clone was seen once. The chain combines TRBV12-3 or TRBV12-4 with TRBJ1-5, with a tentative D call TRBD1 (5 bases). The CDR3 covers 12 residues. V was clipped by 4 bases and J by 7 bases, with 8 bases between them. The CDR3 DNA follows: TGTGCCAGCAGTTCAGGGAGACAGCCCCAGCATTTT. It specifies CASSSGRQPQHF.

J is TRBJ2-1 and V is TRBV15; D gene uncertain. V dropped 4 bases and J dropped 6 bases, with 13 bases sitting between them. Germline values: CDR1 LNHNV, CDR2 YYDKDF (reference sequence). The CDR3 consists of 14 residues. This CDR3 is CATSMMAKGNEQFF. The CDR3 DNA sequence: TGTGCCACCAGCATGATGGCCAAGGGCAATGAGCAGTTCTTC.

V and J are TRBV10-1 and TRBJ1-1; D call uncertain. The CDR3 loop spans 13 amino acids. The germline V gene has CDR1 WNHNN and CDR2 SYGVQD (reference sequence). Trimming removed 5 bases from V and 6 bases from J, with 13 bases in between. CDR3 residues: CASSPRVVAEAFF. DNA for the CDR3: TGCGCCAGCAGTCCCCGGGTTGTCGCTGAAGCTTTCTTT.

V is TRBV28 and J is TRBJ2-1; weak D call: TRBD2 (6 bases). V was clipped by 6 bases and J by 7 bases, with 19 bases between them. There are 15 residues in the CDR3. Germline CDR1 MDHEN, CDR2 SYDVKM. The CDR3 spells CASRNTGTLHNEQFF. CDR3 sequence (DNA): TGTGCCAGCAGAAACACCGGGACTCTCCATAATGAGCAGTTCTTC.

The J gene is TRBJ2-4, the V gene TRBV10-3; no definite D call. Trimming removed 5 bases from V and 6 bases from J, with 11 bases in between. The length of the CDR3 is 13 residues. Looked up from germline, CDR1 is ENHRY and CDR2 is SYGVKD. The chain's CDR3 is CAISHLNRNIQYF. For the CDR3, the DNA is TGTGCCATCAGTCATCTCAACCGAAACATTCAGTACTTC.

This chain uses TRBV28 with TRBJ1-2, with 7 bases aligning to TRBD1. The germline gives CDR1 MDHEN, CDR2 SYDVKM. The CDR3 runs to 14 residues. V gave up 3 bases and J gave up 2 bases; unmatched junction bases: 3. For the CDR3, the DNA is TGTGCCAGCAGTTTCAGGGGGTTGAACTATGGCTACACCTTC. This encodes CASSFRGLNYGYTF.

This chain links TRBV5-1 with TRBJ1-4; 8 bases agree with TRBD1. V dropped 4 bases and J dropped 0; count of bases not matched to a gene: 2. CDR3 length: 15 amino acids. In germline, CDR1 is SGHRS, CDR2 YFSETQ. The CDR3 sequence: CASSPTGATNEKLFF. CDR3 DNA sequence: TGCGCCAGCAGCCCGACAGGGGCAACTAATGAAAAACTGTTTTTT.

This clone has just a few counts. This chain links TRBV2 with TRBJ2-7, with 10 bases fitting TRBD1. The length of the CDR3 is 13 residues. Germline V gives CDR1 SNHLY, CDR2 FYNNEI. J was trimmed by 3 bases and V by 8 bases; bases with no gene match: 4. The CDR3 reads CASSTGGYYEQYF. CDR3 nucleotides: TGTGCCAGCTCGACAGGGGGCTACTACGAGCAGTACTTC.

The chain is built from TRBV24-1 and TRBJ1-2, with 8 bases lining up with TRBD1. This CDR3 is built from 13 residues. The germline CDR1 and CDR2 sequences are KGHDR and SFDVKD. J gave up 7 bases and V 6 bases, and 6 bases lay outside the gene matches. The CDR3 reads CATSKGQGLGYTF. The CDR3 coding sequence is TGTGCCACCAGTAAAGGACAGGGACTTGGCTACACCTTC.

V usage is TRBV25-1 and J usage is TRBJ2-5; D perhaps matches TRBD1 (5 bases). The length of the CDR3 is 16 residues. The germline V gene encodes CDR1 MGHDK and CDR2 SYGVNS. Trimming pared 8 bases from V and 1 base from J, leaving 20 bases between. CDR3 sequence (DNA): TGTGCCAGCGGTTTCGAGTCAGGACACATCCAAGAGACCCAGTACTTC. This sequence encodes CASGFESGHIQETQYF. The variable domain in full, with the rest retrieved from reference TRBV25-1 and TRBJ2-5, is EADIYQTPRYLVIGTGKKITLECSQTMGHDKMYWYQQDPGMELHLIHYSYGVNSTEKGDLSSESTVSRIRTEHFPLTLESARPSHTSQYLCASGFESGHIQETQYFGPGTRLLVL.

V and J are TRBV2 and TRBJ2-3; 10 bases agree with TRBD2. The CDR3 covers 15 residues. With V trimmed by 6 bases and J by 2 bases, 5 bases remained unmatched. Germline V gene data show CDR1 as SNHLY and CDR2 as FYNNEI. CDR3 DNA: TGTGCCAGCAGACTGGGACTAGCGAACACAGATACGCAGTATTTT. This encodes CASRLGLANTDTQYF.

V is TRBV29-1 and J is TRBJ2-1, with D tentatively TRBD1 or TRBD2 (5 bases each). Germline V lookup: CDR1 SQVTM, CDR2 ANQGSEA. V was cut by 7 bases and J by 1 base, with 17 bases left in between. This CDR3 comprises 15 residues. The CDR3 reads CSDRGTDRSYNEQFF. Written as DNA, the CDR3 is TGCAGCGACCGAGGGACGGATCGGTCCTACAATGAGCAGTTCTTC.

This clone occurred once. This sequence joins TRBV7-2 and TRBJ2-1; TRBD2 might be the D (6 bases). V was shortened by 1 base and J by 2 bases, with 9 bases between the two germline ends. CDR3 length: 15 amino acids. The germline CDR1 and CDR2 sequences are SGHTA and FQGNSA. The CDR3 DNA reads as TGTGCCAGCAGCTTAGAAACGGGGGCCTACAATGAGCAGTTCTTC. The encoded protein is CASSLETGAYNEQFF.